The clone carrying this TCR beta chain was observed a few times. Antigen specificity is unknown. V gave up 4 bases and J gave up 0 bases, with 20 bases separating them. The CDR3 runs to 17 residues. Naive CD8 T cell sorting was performed on the CD8+CD4-CCR7+CD45RA+ phenotype. These data come from a study of molecular identifiers for immune sequencing clone quantification. Study results and limitations: Clones with over 20 RNA copies captured over 98% of effector molecules but under 1% of naive ones. Jurkat TCR RNA that was spiked in from one cell was reportedly detectable among around 1 million naive cells.

Listed TCR primers, together with previously described methods, were used for the bulk TCR libraries. TCRdb fed the PCR reads into MiXCR, producing one record per CDR3 protein. The sample holds about 320,000 distinct CDR3 sequences, roughly 23% seen once. Sequencing was carried out using naive CD8+ T cells from blood, with Jurkat cell RNA spiked in. Subset denoted: FACS-sorted CD8+CD4-CCR7+CD45RA+ naive T cells. The clonotype comes from a human donor in good health. Some libraries in this study had Jurkat cell RNA spiked in. This chain connects TRBV5-3 to TRBJ2-7; D remains ambiguous. TRBV5-3 is an ORF, with its function uncertain. Here the CDR3 DNA reads TGTGCCAGAAGCGCCCACGCACCGGCGGAAATCTCCTACGAGCAGTACTTC. Its translation is CARSAHAPAEISYEQYF.